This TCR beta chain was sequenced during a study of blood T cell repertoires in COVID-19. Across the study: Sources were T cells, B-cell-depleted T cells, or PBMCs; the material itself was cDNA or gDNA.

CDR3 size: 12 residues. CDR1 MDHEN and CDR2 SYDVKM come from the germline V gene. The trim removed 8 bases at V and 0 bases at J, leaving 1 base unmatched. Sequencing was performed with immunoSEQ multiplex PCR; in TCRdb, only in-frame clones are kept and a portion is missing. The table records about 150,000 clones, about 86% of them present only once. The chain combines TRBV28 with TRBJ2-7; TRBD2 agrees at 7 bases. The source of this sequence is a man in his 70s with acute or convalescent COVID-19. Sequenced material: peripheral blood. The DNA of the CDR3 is TGTGCCAGCCGGACTAGCTCCTACGAGCAGTACTTC. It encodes CASRTSSYEQYF.